Below, 29 T cell receptor beta chains from the same sample are listed, as sequenced in a study of cytomegalovirus exposure and HLA in healthy donors. Vbeta (60) and Jbeta (13) primers were used in the PCR. The protocol was immunoSEQ multiplex PCR, while the TCRdb copy is restricted to in-frame clones and leaves out a portion. The data hold 120,000 to 150,000 clones, with roughly 79% observed a single time. What was sequenced was PBMCs. These receptors all come from a woman between 40 and 55 years old in good health and CMV-seronegative.

The chain joins TRBV29-1 to TRBJ2-3, with 8 bases lining up with TRBD2. After removal of 4 bases from V and 6 bases from J, the junction contained 9 bases not matched to a gene. CDR1 SQVTM and CDR2 ANQGSEA come from the germline V gene. The CDR3 sequence is 14 residues long. The CDR3 coding sequence is TGCAGCGTTGTCCCGGGACTAGAGCGGGATACGCAGTATTTT. The encoded protein is CSVVPGLERDTQYF.

The V gene is TRBV6-1, the J gene TRBJ2-1; D unresolved. This CDR3 comprises 14 residues. CDR1 is MNHNS, CDR2 SASEGT, per germline. Trimming pared 4 bases from V and 7 bases from J, leaving 14 bases between. The DNA for the CDR3 is TGTGCCAGCAGTGCCTATCGAGATCGGAATGAGCAGTTCTTC. This codes for CASSAYRDRNEQFF.

V gene TRBV7-9 combines with J gene TRBJ1-3; no reliable D call. This CDR3 has 14 residues. With 5 bases removed from V and 0 bases from J, the gap between germline ends came to 8 bases. The V gene's germline CDR1 is SEHNR and CDR2 FQNEAQ (reference sequence). The CDR3 reads CASSQTFSGNTIYF. The CDR3 DNA follows: TGTGCCAGCAGCCAGACTTTCTCTGGAAACACCATATATTTT.

The CDR3 sequence is CASIPTGGYNEQFF. The CDR3 coding sequence is TGTGCCAGCATACCTACGGGGGGGTACAATGAGCAGTTCTTC. The chain is built from TRBV6-5 and TRBJ2-1, with TRBD2 matching 8 bases. Germline CDR1 reads MNHEY; CDR2 reads SVGAGI. J gave up 4 bases and V 7 bases, and 6 bases lay outside the gene matches. The CDR3 has 14 amino acids.

The chain is built from TRBV19 and TRBJ2-2; 8 nucleotides line up with TRBD2. Germline CDR1 LNHDA, CDR2 SQIVND (reference sequence). The junction had 3 bases not matched to a gene; V was cut back by 1 base and J by 8 bases. The CDR3 has 14 residues. DNA of the CDR3: TGTGCCAGTAGTATAGTAGCGGGAAGAGGGGAGCTGTTTTTT. Translating gives CASSIVAGRGELFF.

The rearrangement uses TRBV29-1 and TRBJ2-7, with D unresolved. Germline-derived CDR1 and CDR2 are SQVTM and ANQGSEA. The V gene lost 4 bases and the J gene lost 3 bases, with 10 bases spanning the gap. CDR3 size: 12 residues. CDR3 protein: CSVVGQNYEQYF. CDR3 coding DNA: TGCAGCGTTGTTGGCCAGAACTACGAGCAGTACTTC.

V usage is TRBV28 and J usage is TRBJ1-2; D perhaps matches TRBD1 (6 bases). The germline V and J ends were trimmed by 6 bases and 4 bases, with 12 bases remaining between them. The CDR3 is made up of 13 amino acids. Germline V gene sequence: CDR1 MDHEN, CDR2 SYDVKM. CDR3 nucleotide sequence: TGTGCCAGCAGCCAAGACAGGATCTATGGCTACACCTTC. It specifies CASSQDRIYGYTF.

The rearrangement links TRBV27 to TRBJ1-2; 9 nucleotides align to TRBD1. Trimming at V came to 3 bases and at J to 4 bases, leaving 6 bases not matched to a gene. Germline V gene lookup returns CDR1 MNHEY and CDR2 SMNVEV (reference sequence). This CDR3 has 15 residues. DNA of the CDR3: TGTGCCAGCAGTTTGGCTCCGACAGGGGGCTATGGCTACACCTTC. Amino acid sequence: CASSLAPTGGYGYTF.

The chain carries TRBV12-5 and TRBJ2-7, with D possibly matching TRBD1 (5 bases). Germline V gene lookup returns CDR1 LGHNT and CDR2 FRNRAP. V was cut by 1 base and J by 5 bases, with 12 bases left in between. This CDR3 spans 14 amino acids. CDR3 bases: TGTGCTAGTGGTTTGGGGCAGGGTACCCACGAGCAGTACTTC. It is translated as CASGLGQGTHEQYF.

The chain has TRBV18 and TRBJ2-1, with 7 positions matching TRBD2. CDR1 is KGHSH and CDR2 is LQKENI in the germline V gene. After removal of 3 bases from V and 2 bases from J, the junction contained 4 bases not matched to a gene. The CDR3 spans 15 residues. CDR3 region: CASSPYGRTYNEQFF. The CDR3 DNA sequence: TGTGCCAGCTCACCTTACGGGAGGACCTACAATGAGCAGTTCTTC.

Comments on this clone: Mismatch with germline at one junction end may stem from a read error. The chain employs TRBV6-1 and TRBJ1-2, with D perhaps TRBD1 (6 bases). Germline loops: CDR1 MNHNS, CDR2 SASEGT. This CDR3 comprises 13 residues. The CDR3 reads CASKKTGNSGYTF. DNA for the CDR3: TGTGCCAGCAAAAAAACAGGGAACTCTGGCTACACCTTC.

The CDR3 DNA reads TGCGCCAGCAGCCAGAACATGCCAGACAGGGGAGGGAATCAGCCCCAGCATTTT. Translation gives CASSQNMPDRGGNQPQHF. V gene TRBV5-1 combines with J gene TRBJ1-5; TRBD1 aligns across 8 bases. The CDR3 runs to 18 residues. The V gene end was trimmed by 4 bases and the J gene end by 4 bases; junction bases not matched to a gene: 16. Germline V gene lookup returns CDR1 SGHRS and CDR2 YFSETQ.

The chain has TRBV4-3 and TRBJ1-4; TRBD1 matches 9 bases. The CDR3 totals 16 residues. V was clipped by 0 bases and J by 4 bases; unmatched bases: 3. CDR1 and CDR2 (germline): LGHNA, YSLEER. The CDR3 reads CASSQDEGQGNEKLFF. CDR3 sequence (DNA): TGCGCCAGCAGCCAAGACGAGGGACAGGGTAATGAAAAACTGTTTTTT.

The rearrangement uses TRBV5-1 and TRBJ2-7, with 7 positions matching TRBD1. V was clipped by 0 bases and J by 5 bases; unmatched bases: 5. The CDR3 spans 14 residues. Germline V gene data show CDR1 as SGHRS and CDR2 as YFSETQ. The chain's CDR3 is CASSLEGQIHEQYF. CDR3 sequence (DNA): TGCGCCAGCAGCTTGGAGGGACAGATCCACGAGCAGTACTTC.

The chain carries TRBV7-2 and TRBJ2-5, with TRBD2 as a possible D gene (6 bases). With 3 bases removed from V and 11 bases from J, the gap between germline ends came to 19 bases. CDR1 is SGHTA and CDR2 is FQGNSA in the germline V gene. This CDR3 contains 14 residues. This chain's CDR3 is CASSFYRSGSEQYF. The CDR3 region has the DNA TGTGCCAGCAGCTTTTACCGGAGCGGGTCGGAGCAGTACTTC.

This clone has only one observation. V gene TRBV5-1 combines with J gene TRBJ2-3, with D possibly being TRBD2 (6 bases). In germline, CDR1 is SGHRS, CDR2 YFSETQ. The CDR3 is 15 amino acids. V shed 4 bases and J shed 0 bases, with 12 bases lying between them. The CDR3 DNA reads as TGCGCCAGCAGCCCGGAGGGGCTGAGCACAGATACGCAGTATTTT. This gives the protein CASSPEGLSTDTQYF.

V is TRBV5-1 and J is TRBJ2-2, with TRBD2 matching over 10 bases. The ends lost 0 bases at V and 13 bases at J; junction bases unmatched: 6. The CDR3 has 14 amino acids. CDR1 and CDR2 from the germline V gene are SGHRS and YFSETQ. This CDR3 reads CASSLGLAGFALFF. As DNA, the CDR3 is TGCGCCAGCAGCTTGGGACTAGCGGGTTTTGCGCTGTTTTTT.

This chain uses TRBV4-3 with TRBJ2-3, with a tentative D call TRBD2 (6 bases). The CDR3 is 13 residues long. CDR1 and CDR2 from the germline V gene are LGHNA and YSLEER. V was cut by 4 bases and J by 6 bases, with 11 bases left in between. CDR3 residues: CASSPLASDTQYF. For the CDR3, the DNA is TGCGCCAGCAGCCCTCTAGCGTCCGATACGCAGTATTTT.

The rearrangement joins TRBV7-9 to TRBJ2-7; tentatively, D is TRBD2 (6 bases). The germline V and J ends were trimmed by 5 bases and 3 bases, with 17 bases remaining between them. The CDR3 length is 15 residues. CDR1 is SEHNR and CDR2 is FQNEAQ in the germline V gene (reference sequence). The DNA of the CDR3 is TGTGCCAGCAGCCCAAGACTAGAACTGCGCTACGAGCAGTACTTC. Its protein product is CASSPRLELRYEQYF. Filled out from reference TRBV7-9 and TRBJ2-7, the complete variable domain reads DTGVSQNPRHKITKRGQNVTFRCDPISEHNRLYWYRQTLGQGPEFLTYFQNEAQLEKSRLLSDRFSAERPKGSFSTLEIQRTEQGDSAMYLCASSPRLELRYEQYFGPGTRLTVT.

The chain links TRBV7-9 to TRBJ2-6; D gene unclear. CDR3 size: 17 residues. Germline loops: CDR1 SEHNR, CDR2 FQNEAQ (reference sequence). V lost 0 bases, J lost 0 bases, and 9 bases lay in between. The CDR3 here is CASSLARIISGANVLTF. In DNA form, the CDR3 reads TGTGCCAGCAGCTTAGCCAGAATCATCTCTGGGGCCAACGTCCTGACTTTC.

The V gene is TRBV5-4, the J gene TRBJ2-7; 13 bases align to TRBD2. This CDR3 is built from 17 residues. The germline CDR1 and CDR2 sequences are SGHNT and YYREEE (reference sequence). With V trimmed by 2 bases and J by 0 bases, 5 bases remained unmatched. The CDR3 sequence is CASSFKTSGRGSYEQYF. The CDR3, as DNA: TGTGCCAGCAGCTTCAAAACTAGCGGGAGGGGCTCCTACGAGCAGTACTTC.

This chain links TRBV11-2 with TRBJ2-1; 11 bases are a match to TRBD2. V lost 9 bases and J lost 4; bases outside the gene matches: 11. Looked up from germline, CDR1 is SGHAT and CDR2 is FQNNGV. The CDR3 covers 16 residues. The CDR3 DNA reads TGTGCCAGTTATTCCACGGGACTAGCGGTATACAATGAGCAGTTCTTC. Translation gives CASYSTGLAVYNEQFF. The full variable domain, with the rest looked up from reference TRBV11-2 and TRBJ2-1, is EAGVAQSPRYKIIEKRQSVAFWCNPISGHATLYWYQQILGQGPKLLIQFQNNGVVDDSQLPKDRFSAERLKGVDSTLKIQPAKLEDSAVYLCASYSTGLAVYNEQFFGPGTRLTVL.

V and J are TRBV9 and TRBJ1-3; TRBD1 aligns across 7 bases. The CDR3 spans 17 residues. The ends lost 4 bases at V and 1 base at J; junction bases unmatched: 11. Germline V gene lookup returns CDR1 SGDLS and CDR2 YYNGEE. The CDR3 sequence is CASSRGRGDESGNTIYF. In DNA, the CDR3 is TGTGCCAGCAGCAGGGGCAGGGGGGACGAATCTGGAAACACCATATATTTT.

The chain has TRBV18 and TRBJ2-3, with D unresolved. This CDR3 comprises 16 residues. Germline V gene data show CDR1 as KGHSH and CDR2 as LQKENI. The V and J ends lost 1 base and 2 bases respectively, with 13 bases between them. The CDR3 DNA sequence: TGTGCCAGCTCACCACGCAGGTCTGATTCCACAGATACGCAGTATTTT. It is translated as CASSPRRSDSTDTQYF.

The chain uses TRBV29-1 and TRBJ1-4; 8 bases map to TRBD1. J lost 4 bases, V lost 5 bases, and 15 bases had no gene match. There are 17 residues in the CDR3. CDR1 is SQVTM and CDR2 is ANQGSEA in the germline V gene. The CDR3 loop reads CSVKDRDGGTFNEKLFF. CDR3 coding DNA: TGCAGCGTTAAGGACAGGGACGGCGGGACCTTTAATGAAAAACTGTTTTTT.

The gene calls are TRBV6-5 and TRBJ2-7, with D possibly matching TRBD1 (6 bases). The CDR3 contains 14 residues. V lost 8 bases, J lost 1 base, and 15 bases lay in between. Germline assignment: CDR1 MNHEY and CDR2 SVGAGI. In nucleotides, the CDR3 is TGTGCCAGCTCCCTAGTCCAGGGGTCCTACGAGCAGTACTTC. It specifies CASSLVQGSYEQYF.

This rearrangement joins TRBV7-9 to TRBJ2-5; possible D gene TRBD2, 6 bases. V lost 1 base and J lost 5, with 14 bases in between. Germline V lookup: CDR1 SEHNR, CDR2 FQNEAQ (reference sequence). This CDR3 spans 15 amino acids. CDR3 in DNA: TGTGCCAGCAGCTTAGGGGACTCCCGTGTGGAGACCCAGTACTTC. The encoded protein is CASSLGDSRVETQYF.

The rearrangement joins TRBV7-9 to TRBJ1-2; possible D gene TRBD1, 5 bases. Germline CDR1 SEHNR, CDR2 FQNEAQ (reference sequence). This CDR3 comprises 15 residues. Trimming took off 7 bases at V and 3 bases at J, with 18 bases between the two ends. In DNA form, the CDR3 reads TGTGCCAGCATCGTATCAGGGATAGCGGACTATGGCTACACCTTC. Its translation is CASIVSGIADYGYTF.

The chain is built from TRBV4-2 and TRBJ2-7; 7 bases fit TRBD2. The CDR3 runs 21 residues. Germline V gene sequence: CDR1 LGHNA, CDR2 YNFKEQ. The trim removed 1 base at V and 3 bases at J, leaving 24 bases unmatched. CDR3 nucleotide sequence: TGTGCCAGCAGCCAAGTGTCAGGTCCCAGGAGGGAGGGCATCCCCCACTACGAGCAGTACTTC. Protein product: CASSQVSGPRREGIPHYEQYF.